Following are 11 T cell receptor beta chains from one sample sequenced in a study of response to subunit inactivated influenza vaccine. TCRdb reprocessed the RT-PCR reads via MiXCR and lists one record per CDR3 protein. This sample has more than 450,000 distinct CDR3 sequences, with around 8% found just once. The input for sequencing was PBMCs from blood, taken less than 30 months after vaccination. Every receptor here comes from a man aged 45 to 75 who received an inactivated influenza vaccine.

This clonotype has a count of ten or more. The chain is built from TRBV7-8 and TRBJ2-7, with no clear D. Germline CDR1 SGHVS, CDR2 FQNEAQ. This CDR3 spans 12 amino acids. With 5 bases removed from V and 1 base from J, the gap between germline ends came to 6 bases. This CDR3 reads CASSLRSYEQYF. The CDR3 coding sequence is TGTGCCAGCAGCCTAAGGTCCTACGAGCAGTACTTC.

With respect to this clonotype: This clone may be a read error of a much larger clone one base away. The V call is TRBV5-1, the J call TRBJ2-1; 9 nucleotides line up with TRBD2. The CDR3 loop spans 17 amino acids. CDR1 and CDR2 (germline): SGHRS, YFSETQ. J was trimmed by 4 bases and V by 0 bases; bases with no gene match: 8. The chain's CDR3 is CASSLVSGSSSYNEQFF. The CDR3 region has the DNA TGCGCCAGCAGCTTGGTTAGCGGGAGTTCTTCTTACAATGAGCAGTTCTTC.

There are a few counts of this clonotype. This chain links TRBV15 with TRBJ1-2, with D unclear. This CDR3 contains 15 residues. The V gene's germline CDR1 is LNHNV and CDR2 YYDKDF (reference sequence). V was clipped by 0 bases and J by 5 bases, with 13 bases between them. The CDR3 sequence: CATSRDRAVEYGYTF. Here the CDR3 DNA reads TGTGCCACCAGCAGAGATCGGGCGGTAGAGTATGGCTACACCTTC.

V and J are TRBV11-2 and TRBJ2-1, with D hard to call. The CDR3 is 15 amino acids. Looked up from germline, CDR1 is SGHAT and CDR2 is FQNNGV. The germline V and J ends were trimmed by 0 bases and 7 bases, with 13 bases remaining between them. The CDR3 is CASSLDSPFANEQFF. The CDR3 nucleotides read TGTGCCAGCAGCTTAGATAGTCCTTTCGCTAATGAGCAGTTCTTC.

The CDR3 reads CASGSLAGANTDTQYF. The DNA for the CDR3 is TGTGCCAGCGGTTCCCTAGCGGGGGCCAACACAGATACGCAGTATTTT. The gene calls are TRBV2 and TRBJ2-3; 10 bases are a match to TRBD2. The CDR3 spans 16 residues. After removal of 8 bases from V and 2 bases from J, the junction contained 10 bases not matched to a gene. CDR1 and CDR2 from the germline V gene are SNHLY and FYNNEI.

The V gene is TRBV12-3 or TRBV12-4, the J gene TRBJ2-2, with D uncertain. With 3 bases removed from V and 3 bases from J, the gap between germline ends came to 20 bases. The CDR3 extends over 18 amino acids. The CDR3 loop is CASSLGGPHPFYTGELFF. The DNA for the CDR3 is TGTGCCAGCAGTTTGGGCGGACCACATCCCTTTTACACCGGGGAGCTGTTTTTT.

This clonotype was seen a few times. This rearrangement joins TRBV3-1 to TRBJ1-1; no reliable D call. Germline V gives CDR1 LGHDT, CDR2 YNNKEL (reference sequence). This CDR3 region has 14 residues. V was cut by 1 base and J by 1 base, with 7 bases left in between. The CDR3, as DNA: TGTGCCAGCAGCCAAGTTCCCGGGAACACTGAAGCTTTCTTT. It yields the protein CASSQVPGNTEAFF. The variable domain in full, completed from reference TRBV3-1 and TRBJ1-1, reads DTAVSQTPKYLVTQMGNDKSIKCEQNLGHDTMYWYKQDSKKFLKIMFSYNNKELIINETVPNRFSPKSPDKAHLNLHINSLELGDSAVYFCASSQVPGNTEAFFGQGTRLTVV.

The chain joins TRBV20-1 to TRBJ2-3, with TRBD1 matching over 9 bases. Germline CDR1 DFQATT, CDR2 SNEGSKA (reference sequence). The CDR3 is 16 residues long. With V trimmed by 0 bases and J by 4 bases, 8 bases remained unmatched. The CDR3 nucleotides are TGCAGTGCTAGAGAGCCACCGGGACAGGGACCAGATACGCAGTATTTT. Translating gives CSAREPPGQGPDTQYF.

This clonotype was detected many times. The chain employs TRBV5-1 and TRBJ2-7; weak D call: TRBD2 (5 bases). This CDR3 contains 14 residues. Trimming removed 5 bases at V and 4 bases at J, with 16 bases between. CDR1 and CDR2 (germline): SGHRS, YFSETQ. The CDR3 loop reads CASSHSGSRYEQYF. DNA of the CDR3: TGCGCCAGCAGTCACAGCGGCAGCCGTTACGAGCAGTACTTC.

CDR3 nucleotide sequence: TGTGCCATCAGTGAGTCGATCGGCTCAGGGGCTAGAGAGACCCAGTACTTC. Protein product: CAISESIGSGARETQYF. The chain uses TRBV10-3 and TRBJ2-5, with D tentatively TRBD1 (6 bases). The V end was cut by 0 bases, the J end by 4 bases, with 18 bases between. CDR1 and CDR2 from the germline V gene are ENHRY and SYGVKD. The CDR3 has 17 residues.

This clonotype was found many times. This chain links TRBV5-1 with TRBJ2-1, with TRBD2 matching 12 bases. Per germline, CDR1 SGHRS and CDR2 YFSETQ. The V gene end was trimmed by 4 bases and the J gene end by 5 bases; junction bases not matched to a gene: 4. This CDR3 has 15 amino acids. CDR3 amino acids: CASSTRTSGNNEQFF. Here the CDR3 DNA reads TGCGCCAGCAGCACCCGGACTAGCGGGAACAATGAGCAGTTCTTC.